The present T cell receptor (beta chain) was sequenced within a study of monozygotic twins with inflammatory bowel disease. TCRdb reworked the 5' RACE reads into one entry per CDR3 protein, no DNA. This table lists 400,000 to 500,000 distinct CDR3 sequences. Each donor supplied about 2.4 ml of blood. About this clonotype itself: Its antigen is undetermined.

Study-wide points: Clonotypes shared with others were fewer in IBD patients than in healthy twins, especially with disease activity. The co-twins with IBD showed lower TCRbeta diversity (inverse Simpson) than their healthy siblings. Concordance status among twins (concordant versus discordant) showed no link to repertoire similarity, possibly from limited power.

This receptor was obtained from a human donor with ulcerative colitis or Crohn's disease, or a healthy co-twin of an affected twin (not recorded which). Material: blood.

This chain's CDR3 is CSVGGTGANGYTF. This chain uses TRBV29-1 with TRBJ1-2; TCRdb names TRBD1, which stays unverified in the absence of DNA. The CDR3 is 13 residues long. Germline V lookup: CDR1 SQVTM, CDR2 ANQGSEA.